This entry lists 2 T cell receptor beta chains sequenced from one sample in a study of blood T cells in healthy people across ages (dated by TCRdb to between 2014 and 2016). Receptors were amplified or captured by 5' RACE. Instrument on record: Illumina HiSeq 2500. A second PCR of 7 to 11 cycles was performed with a sample-barcoded 5' primer and a J-beta primer mix. TCRdb took the public reads, trimmed them with fastp at Q25, ran MiXCR for clone calling and kept in-frame beta chains. Duplicate CDR3 protein sequences are folded into a single record with the most common DNA and genes. The sample table shows approximately 600,000 distinct CDR3 sequences, and under 70% are seen once. The biggest ten clones account for 30% to 40% of the sample. Sequenced sample: blood. These receptors came from a man in his 60s in good health.

The V gene is TRBV15, the J gene TRBJ1-2, with unresolved D. V dropped 1 base and J dropped 12 bases, with 9 bases sitting between them. This CDR3 is built from 11 residues. CDR1 and CDR2 (germline): LNHNV, YYDKDF (reference sequence). The CDR3 loop reads CATSRGELNTF. The CDR3 DNA follows: TGTGCCACCAGCAGAGGGGAGTTGAACACCTTC.

The CDR3 DNA reads as TGCAGTGCTCCCGGGGGGGTCTACAATGAGCAGTACTTC. This sequence encodes CSAPGGVYNEQYF. This rearrangement joins TRBV20-1 to TRBJ2-1, with 8 positions matching TRBD2. With the DNA end fitting TRBJ2-7 better, the J assignment may be wrong. The CDR3 totals 13 residues. Germline V gene data show CDR1 as DFQATT and CDR2 as SNEGSKA (reference sequence).